This TCR beta chain appears in the sequencing data of a study of T cell therapy after organ transplantation. Study context: CMV-specific T cells, median 1.92 x 10^8, were given as 2 to 6 intravenous infusions.

The CDR3 is 16 residues long. Trimming stripped 2 bases from V and 3 bases from J, with 18 bases between. Germline assignment: CDR1 SGHNT and CDR2 YYREEE (reference sequence). On this clone itself: Its antigen is as yet unknown.

Assay: immunoSEQ multiplex PCR; the TCRdb copy retains only in-frame clones and omits some. The data show some 48,000 clones, with 94% seen just once and about 2.9% held by the top ten. The material was CD8+ T cells from blood, obtained before autologous CMV-specific T cell therapy. The chain joins TRBV5-4 to TRBJ2-7; TRBD1 is a possible D gene (5 bases). This receptor was taken from a human patient who had received a solid organ transplant and had CMV disease. The CDR3 loop reads CASSLVSGETVYEQYF. Written as DNA, the CDR3 is TGTGCCAGCAGCTTAGTTTCAGGCGAGACAGTCTACGAGCAGTACTTC.